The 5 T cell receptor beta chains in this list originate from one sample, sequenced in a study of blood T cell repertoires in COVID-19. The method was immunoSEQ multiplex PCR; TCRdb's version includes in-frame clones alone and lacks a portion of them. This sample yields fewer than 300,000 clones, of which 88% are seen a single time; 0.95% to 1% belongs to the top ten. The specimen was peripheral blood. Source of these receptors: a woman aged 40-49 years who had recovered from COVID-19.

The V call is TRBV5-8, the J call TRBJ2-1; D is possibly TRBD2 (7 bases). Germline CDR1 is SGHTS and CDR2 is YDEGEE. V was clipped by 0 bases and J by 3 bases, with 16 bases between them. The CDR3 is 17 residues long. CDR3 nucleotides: TGTGCCAGCAGCTTGGGGGGGGGCGGAGCACTCTACAATGAGCAGTTCTTC. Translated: CASSLGGGGALYNEQFF. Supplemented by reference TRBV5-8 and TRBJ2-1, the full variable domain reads EAGVTQSPTHLIKTRGQQATLRCSPISGHTSVYWYQQALGLGLQFLLWYDEGEERNRGNFPPRFSGRQFPNYSSELNVNALELEDSALYLCASSLGGGGALYNEQFFGPGTRLTVL.

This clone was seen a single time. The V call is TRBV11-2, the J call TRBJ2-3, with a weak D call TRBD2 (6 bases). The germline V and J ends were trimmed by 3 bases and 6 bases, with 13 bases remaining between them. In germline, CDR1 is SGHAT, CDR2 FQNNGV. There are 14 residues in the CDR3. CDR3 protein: CASSLTPRGDTQYF. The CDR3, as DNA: TGTGCCAGCAGCTTGACCCCCCGGGGGGATACGCAGTATTTT.

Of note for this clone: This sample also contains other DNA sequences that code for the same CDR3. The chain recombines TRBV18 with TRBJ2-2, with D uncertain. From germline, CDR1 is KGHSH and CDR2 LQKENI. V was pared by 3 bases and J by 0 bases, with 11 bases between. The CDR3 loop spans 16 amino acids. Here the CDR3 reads CASSPPGGANTGELFF. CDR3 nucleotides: TGTGCCAGCTCACCCCCCGGCGGAGCGAACACCGGGGAGCTGTTTTTT.

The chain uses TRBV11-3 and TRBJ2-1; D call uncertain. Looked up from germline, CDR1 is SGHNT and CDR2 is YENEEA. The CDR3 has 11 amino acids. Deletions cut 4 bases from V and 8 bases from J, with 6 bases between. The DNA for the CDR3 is TGTGCCAGCAGCTCCATTGATGAGCAGTTCTTC. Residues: CASSSIDEQFF.

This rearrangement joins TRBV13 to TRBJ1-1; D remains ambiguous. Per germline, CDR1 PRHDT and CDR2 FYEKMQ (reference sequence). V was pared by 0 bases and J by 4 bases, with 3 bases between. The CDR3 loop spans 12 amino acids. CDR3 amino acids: CASSLGRTEAFF. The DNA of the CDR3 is TGTGCCAGCAGCTTAGGCCGCACTGAAGCTTTCTTT. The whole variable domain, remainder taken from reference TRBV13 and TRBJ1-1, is AAGVIQSPRHLIKEKRETATLKCYPIPRHDTVYWYQQGPGQDPQFLISFYEKMQSDKGSIPDRFSAQQFSDYHSELNMSSLELGDSALYFCASSLGRTEAFFGQGTRLTVV.